These 2 T cell receptor beta chains were sequenced from one sample in a study of control samples from healthy donors and cancer patients (dated by TCRdb to the early 2020s). Library prep was done by the immunoSEQ multiplex PCR assay. Not all clones reach the TCRdb copy of this immuneACCESS table, which keeps in-frame sequences only. Checked studies attribute under half of the gap to unresolved V genes and leave the rest unexplained. Recorded for this sample are tens of thousands of clones; approximately 80% of them occurred a single time. Approximately 25% of the sample is in the top ten clones. The sample was PBMCs. These receptors all stem from a man aged 60-69 years with head and neck cancer.

The genes are TRBV7-8 and TRBJ2-1; 9 bases line up with TRBD1. V was clipped by 3 bases and J by 10 bases; unmatched bases: 7. The CDR3 length is 14 residues. Germline loops: CDR1 SGHVS, CDR2 FQNEAQ. The CDR3 loop is CASSLDRGGGEQFF. The DNA of the CDR3 is TGTGCCAGCAGCTTGGACAGGGGAGGAGGGGAGCAGTTCTTC.

The chain couples TRBV20-1 to TRBJ2-3; 11 bases are a match to TRBD2. The CDR3 length is 17 residues. J gave up 5 bases and V 3 bases, and 13 bases lay outside the gene matches. From germline, CDR1 is DFQATT and CDR2 SNEGSKA (reference sequence). CDR3 amino acids: CSASSQFSGRAGDTQYF. DNA for the CDR3: TGCAGTGCTAGTAGTCAATTTAGCGGGAGGGCTGGAGATACGCAGTATTTT.